These 20 T cell receptor beta chains originate from one sample sequenced in a study of T-cell reconstitution after alpha-beta-depleted transplantation in children. Construction of the TCRbeta library involved unique molecular identifiers. TCRdb ran MiXCR on the PCR reads and lists one entry per CDR3 protein. The repertoire holds about 510,000 distinct CDR3 sequences, with 9.5% to 12% as singletons. This sample comprised PBMCs, mostly from graft donor cells, obtained 180 days after TCRalphabeta/CD19-depleted stem cell transplant. All receptors come from a female patient aged 2 to 10 who had a stem cell transplant for aplastic anemia, so the T cells may come from the graft donor.

This chain joins TRBV3-1 and TRBJ2-1; D is ambiguous. The germline V gene has CDR1 LGHDT and CDR2 YNNKEL (reference sequence). CDR3 length equals 13 residues. Trimming removed 1 base from V and 10 bases from J, with 11 bases in between. CDR3 coding DNA: TGTGCCAGCAGCCAAGTGCGGTTTGGGGAGCAGTTCTTC. Its protein is CASSQVRFGEQFF.

The rearrangement joins TRBV27 to TRBJ2-3; 7 nucleotides align to TRBD2. CDR1 is MNHEY and CDR2 is SMNVEV in the germline V gene (reference sequence). Trimming removed 5 bases from V and 0 bases from J; junction bases left unmatched: 11. The CDR3 spans 17 residues. The CDR3 is CASSPPPLAASTDTQYF. CDR3 DNA sequence: TGTGCCAGCAGTCCCCCCCCTCTAGCGGCTAGCACAGATACGCAGTATTTT.

J is TRBJ2-7 and V is TRBV24-1; D remains unclear. CDR3 length: 11 amino acids. The germline V and J ends were trimmed by 3 bases and 3 bases, with 2 bases remaining between them. Germline-derived CDR1 and CDR2 are KGHDR and SFDVKD. The CDR3: CATSDRYEQYF. DNA of the CDR3: TGTGCCACCAGTGATCGCTACGAGCAGTACTTC.

This clonotype was seen many times. V usage is TRBV20-1 and J usage is TRBJ2-2; unclear D gene. Looked up from germline, CDR1 is DFQATT and CDR2 is SNEGSKA (reference sequence). The CDR3 is made up of 14 amino acids. V gave up 6 bases and J gave up 5 bases, with 16 bases separating them. The CDR3 coding sequence is TGCAGTGCCGTGGCCTCGGGCCGAACCGGGGAGCTGTTTTTT. Protein sequence: CSAVASGRTGELFF.

This clonotype has a handful of counts. This rearrangement joins TRBV12-3 or TRBV12-4 to TRBJ2-1; 12 bases line up with TRBD2. Losses at the gene ends were 3 bases for V and 0 bases for J; bases not matched to a gene: 6. The CDR3 runs to 18 residues. The CDR3 protein is CASSFSLAGGFSYNEQFF. CDR3 in DNA: TGTGCCAGCAGTTTTAGCCTAGCGGGAGGGTTCTCCTACAATGAGCAGTTCTTC.

This clonotype has a single count. This chain links TRBV12-3 or TRBV12-4 with TRBJ2-7; D gene uncertain. This CDR3 is 12 amino acids long. V lost 2 bases and J lost 8, with 10 bases in between. The CDR3 protein is CASSLLAVKQYF. CDR3 nucleotide sequence: TGTGCCAGCAGTTTATTAGCCGTCAAGCAGTACTTC.

The sample holds a few counts of this clonotype. This chain joins TRBV30 and TRBJ2-3; D is unclear. Between the trimmed V and J ends, which lost 0 bases and 5 bases, there was a span of 3 bases. CDR3 size: 11 residues. Per germline, CDR1 GTSNPN and CDR2 SVGIG (reference sequence). CDR3 DNA: TGTGCCTGGAGTGTGGGAGATACGCAGTATTTT. As protein: CAWSVGDTQYF.

Here the CDR3 DNA reads TGTGCCAGCAGCGCCATTGAGGGAGATACGCAGTATTTT. Its translation: CASSAIEGDTQYF. The rearrangement uses TRBV7-9 and TRBJ2-3, with a possible D match to TRBD2 (5 bases). The CDR3 is 13 amino acids. Germline CDR1 and CDR2: SEHNR and FQNEAQ (reference sequence). Trimming shortened V by 5 bases and J by 5 bases, and 11 bases separated the two germline ends.

This clonotype showed up many times. This chain connects TRBV6-2 or TRBV6-3 to TRBJ2-2, with 7 positions matching TRBD2. The trim removed 5 bases at V and 0 bases at J, leaving 9 bases unmatched. The CDR3 loop spans 17 amino acids. From germline, CDR1 is MNHEY and CDR2 SVGEGT. CDR3 residues: CASSALTSLANTGELFF. The CDR3 bases are TGTGCCAGCAGTGCCCTGACTAGCCTTGCGAACACCGGGGAGCTGTTTTTT.

Turning to this clonotype: This may be a read error, as it is one base from a much larger clone. For the CDR3, the DNA is TGTGCCGGCAGCTTAGAAGAATTGAACACTGAAGCTTTCTTT. Protein: CAGSLEELNTEAFF. The chain couples TRBV7-4 to TRBJ1-1, with D hard to call. CDR3 size: 14 residues. CDR1 is SGHVT and CDR2 is SQSDAQ in the germline V gene. Based on the CDR3 plus reference TRBV7-4 and TRBJ1-1, the full variable domain is GAGVSQSPRYKVAKRGRDVALRCDSISGHVTLYWYRQTLGQGSEVLTYSQSDAQRDKSGRPSGRFSAERPERSVSTLKIQRTEQGDSAVYLCAGSLEELNTEAFFGQGTRLTVV.

This clonotype came up a few times. The CDR3 coding sequence is TGCAGTGCTAGAGCCCCCTACGAGCAGTACTTC. Amino acid sequence: CSARAPYEQYF. The V gene is TRBV20-1, the J gene TRBJ2-7; no definite D call. V was pared by 1 base and J by 2 bases, with 3 bases between. The CDR3 covers 11 residues. CDR1 and CDR2 (germline): DFQATT, SNEGSKA (reference sequence).

The table lists this clonotype with many counts. The V and J genes are TRBV20-1 and TRBJ1-1, with TRBD1 matching over 9 bases. Germline CDR1 reads DFQATT; CDR2 reads SNEGSKA (reference sequence). The junction had 8 bases not matched to a gene; V was cut back by 6 bases and J by 3 bases. The CDR3 extends over 14 amino acids. The CDR3 spells CSAKGDRVYTEAFF. The CDR3 DNA reads TGCAGTGCCAAAGGGGACAGGGTTTACACTGAAGCTTTCTTT.

This clonotype was picked up a small number of times. V is TRBV7-9 and J is TRBJ1-2, with D uncertain. V was cut by 1 base and J by 8 bases, with 14 bases left in between. This CDR3 is 14 amino acids long. The germline CDR1 and CDR2 sequences are SEHNR and FQNEAQ (reference sequence). The CDR3 reads CASSLVPQADGYTF. The CDR3 DNA is TGTGCCAGCAGCTTAGTCCCGCAGGCAGACGGCTACACCTTC.

The sample holds a few counts of this clonotype. The chain carries TRBV20-1 and TRBJ1-4; 11 bases line up with TRBD1. CDR3 length equals 14 residues. V lost 4 bases to trimming and J lost 5 bases; unmatched junction nucleotides: 3. Germline V gene sequence: CDR1 DFQATT, CDR2 SNEGSKA (reference sequence). The CDR3 is CSANWDRGNEKLFF. The CDR3 DNA reads TGCAGTGCTAATTGGGACAGGGGGAATGAAAAACTGTTTTTT.

This clonotype was detected many times. V and J are TRBV15 and TRBJ2-3; D gene uncertain. Per germline, CDR1 LNHNV and CDR2 YYDKDF (reference sequence). The CDR3 loop spans 13 amino acids. Deletions cut 6 bases from V and 0 bases from J, with 7 bases between. For the CDR3, the DNA is TGTGCCACCAGGCATCTTAGCACAGATACGCAGTATTTT. Protein sequence: CATRHLSTDTQYF.

This clonotype showed up just a few times. The chain links TRBV10-3 to TRBJ1-1; the match to TRBD1 covers 11 bases. The germline gives CDR1 ENHRY, CDR2 SYGVKD. This CDR3 has 16 residues. V was pared by 3 bases and J by 8 bases, with 11 bases of the junction left unmatched. In DNA form, the CDR3 reads TGTGCCATCAGTGATTTCGACGGGACAGGGGGTAAGGAAGCTTTCTTT. Amino acids: CAISDFDGTGGKEAFF.

The V gene is TRBV5-1, the J gene TRBJ1-1; tentatively, D is TRBD1 (5 bases). Per germline, CDR1 SGHRS and CDR2 YFSETQ. Trimming took off 6 bases at V and 0 bases at J, with 9 bases between the two ends. CDR3 length equals 13 residues. CDR3 nucleotide sequence: TGCGCCAGCACGCGGGGCTTGAACACTGAAGCTTTCTTT. Encoded protein: CASTRGLNTEAFF.

In its sample, this clonotype was seen a few times. The chain is built from TRBV6-2 or TRBV6-3 and TRBJ2-7, with D perhaps assigned TRBD1 or TRBD2 (5 bases each). V shed 6 bases and J shed 12 bases, with 18 bases lying between them. This CDR3 is built from 12 residues. Germline V gene data show CDR1 as MNHEY and CDR2 as SVGEGT. The CDR3 DNA is TGTGCCAGCAGGGAAAGGGGCCAGCGGCCGTACGTC. As protein: CASRERGQRPYV.

The rearrangement links TRBV4-3 to TRBJ2-3, with D maybe TRBD2 (6 bases). V was clipped by 0 bases and J by 2 bases, with 12 bases between them. CDR1 is LGHNA and CDR2 is YSLEER in the germline V gene. The CDR3 is 16 residues long. DNA for the CDR3: TGCGCCAGCAGCCAAGATACGGCGGGATCCACAGATACGCAGTATTTT. Its protein is CASSQDTAGSTDTQYF.

This clonotype has a handful of counts. The chain combines TRBV10-2 with TRBJ2-7; 11 nucleotides match TRBD2. This CDR3 is built from 19 residues. V was clipped by 5 bases and J by 3 bases; unmatched bases: 18. CDR1 is WSHSY and CDR2 is SAAADI in the germline V gene. CDR3 region: CASSPQSLASGRNLYEQYV. As DNA, the CDR3 is TGCGCCAGCAGTCCCCAATCTCTGGCTAGCGGGAGGAACCTCTACGAGCAGTACGTC.